The source of this TCR beta chain is a study of graft-versus-host responses after intestinal transplantation. Study as a whole: The transplants performed in recipients were multivisceral, liver-intestinal, or isolated intestinal. Once they had received anti-thymocyte globulin induction, all recipients took tacrolimus and steroids for around three years. Overall study findings and caveats: High graft-versus-host to host-versus-graft clonal ratios were seen in allografts of patients with graft-donor T cell macrochimerism. Ileal or blood samples showed some GvH clones first, and such clones were also found in recipient marrow.

The CDR3 totals 14 residues. The V gene's germline CDR1 is SGHTA and CDR2 FQGNSA. Trimming cost V 4 bases and J 4 bases, with 14 bases left between them. Repertoires were generated with immunoSEQ multiplex PCR, while TCRdb's copy carries only in-frame clones and drops some. Here the sample spans about 120,000 clones, 90% being singletons. This clone was observed a handful of times. As yet, its antigen is unknown. The starting material was unstimulated CD4+ T cells sorted from spleen or lymph node cells, obtained before intestinal transplant. The TCR comes from a human donor who received an intestinal transplant. This chain connects TRBV7-2 to TRBJ2-7; D remains ambiguous. The CDR3 DNA follows: TGTGCCAGCAGCTCCAACCCGGGTGGGTACGAGCAGTACTTC. This codes for CASSSNPGGYEQYF.